Below, 11 T cell receptor beta chains from the same sample are listed, as sequenced in a study of T cell responses to AZD1222 COVID-19 vaccine. Libraries were prepared by immunoSEQ multiplex PCR; TCRdb keeps only in-frame clonotypes and omits some of them. The table shows roughly 60,000 clones, with approximately 90% occurring only once. The sequenced sample was peripheral blood, obtained on day 0 of AZD1222 vaccination. These receptors all come from an adult in good health.

For the CDR3, the DNA is TGTGCCAGCACGGAACTCAGGAGCACAGATACGCAGTATTTT. It is translated as CASTELRSTDTQYF. The chain is built from TRBV2 and TRBJ2-3, with D unresolved. The CDR3 has 14 amino acids. CDR1 is SNHLY and CDR2 is FYNNEI in the germline V gene. V lost 7 bases to trimming and J lost 0 bases, with 11 bases between them.

The chain carries TRBV12-3 or TRBV12-4 and TRBJ1-2, with 7 bases identical to TRBD1. The CDR3 spans 13 residues. V lost 3 bases and J lost 4; bases outside the gene matches: 2. The CDR3 bases are TGTGCCAGCAGTTTGGGACAGCCCTATGGCTACACCTTC. Encoded protein: CASSLGQPYGYTF.

The chain joins TRBV18 to TRBJ2-7, with a tentative D call TRBD2 (6 bases). Germline V lookup: CDR1 KGHSH, CDR2 LQKENI. V shed 6 bases and J shed 3 bases, with 15 bases lying between them. The CDR3 spans 14 residues. CDR3 loop: CASSSVEGGYEQYF. CDR3 nucleotides: TGTGCCAGCTCCTCCGTTGAGGGAGGCTACGAGCAGTACTTC.

The rearrangement uses TRBV11-2 and TRBJ1-2; D unclear. Deletions cut 2 bases from V and 5 bases from J, with 6 bases between. The CDR3 extends over 12 amino acids. Germline assignment: CDR1 SGHAT and CDR2 FQNNGV. The DNA for the CDR3 is TGTGCCAGCAGCTTAAGGTCGTATGGCTACACCTTC. Protein product: CASSLRSYGYTF. The full variable domain, rest sourced from reference TRBV11-2 and TRBJ1-2, is EAGVAQSPRYKIIEKRQSVAFWCNPISGHATLYWYQQILGQGPKLLIQFQNNGVVDDSQLPKDRFSAERLKGVDSTLKIQPAKLEDSAVYLCASSLRSYGYTFGSGTRLTVV.

The rearrangement links TRBV6-1 to TRBJ1-1; D unclear. Trimming took off 3 bases at V and 4 bases at J, with 9 bases between the two ends. Per germline, CDR1 MNHNS and CDR2 SASEGT. This CDR3 has 13 residues. The CDR3 is CASSENYATEAFF. The DNA of the CDR3 is TGTGCCAGCAGTGAGAATTATGCCACTGAAGCTTTCTTT.

The J gene is TRBJ2-7, the V gene TRBV24-1; TRBD2 agrees at 7 bases. This CDR3 has 13 residues. The V and J ends lost 2 bases and 10 bases, in that order; junction bases with no gene match: 7. CDR1 and CDR2 (germline): KGHDR, SFDVKD. CDR3 nucleotides: TGTGCCACCAGTGATTCCCTCGGGGGGAAACAGTACTTC. It codes for CATSDSLGGKQYF.

V is TRBV5-1 and J is TRBJ1-2; 7 positions match TRBD1. Germline assignment: CDR1 SGHRS and CDR2 YFSETQ. There are 14 residues in the CDR3. With V trimmed by 0 bases and J by 7 bases, 6 bases remained unmatched. CDR3 amino acids: CASSLGDRDFGYTF. CDR3 nucleotides: TGCGCCAGCAGCTTGGGAGACAGGGATTTTGGCTACACCTTC.

This chain uses TRBV7-9 with TRBJ2-5; D is undetermined. Germline V gives CDR1 SEHNR, CDR2 FQNEAQ (reference sequence). V gave up 3 bases and J gave up 5 bases, with 10 bases separating them. This CDR3 contains 13 residues. The CDR3, as DNA: TGTGCCAGCAGCTTGTCGTTGGGGGAGACCCAGTACTTC. Translation: CASSLSLGETQYF.

The chain uses TRBV30 and TRBJ1-2, with D uncertain. V gave up 2 bases and J gave up 0 bases, with 10 bases separating them. Germline-derived CDR1 and CDR2 are GTSNPN and SVGIG (reference sequence). The CDR3 length is 14 residues. The CDR3, as DNA: TGTGCCTGGAGTTCAGACGGGACTAACTATGGCTACACCTTC. Translated: CAWSSDGTNYGYTF.

The rearrangement uses TRBV5-1 and TRBJ1-1; D is possibly TRBD1 (6 bases). The CDR3 consists of 14 residues. The germline V and J ends were trimmed by 1 base and 3 bases, with 10 bases remaining between them. The germline gives CDR1 SGHRS, CDR2 YFSETQ. The chain's CDR3 is CASSLSSGDTEAFF. Here the CDR3 DNA reads TGCGCCAGCAGCTTGAGTTCAGGGGACACTGAAGCTTTCTTT.

The V gene is TRBV19, the J gene TRBJ1-1; the D gene is possibly TRBD1 (5 bases). Germline CDR1 reads LNHDA; CDR2 reads SQIVND (reference sequence). This CDR3 comprises 14 residues. The V end lost 3 bases, the J end lost 0 bases, and 8 bases lay between the germline ends. The CDR3 protein is CASSIGGMNTEAFF. DNA of the CDR3: TGTGCCAGTAGTATTGGGGGGATGAACACTGAAGCTTTCTTT.